The 25 T cell receptor beta chains below were found in one sample sequenced in a study of blood T cell repertoires in COVID-19. Using immunoSEQ multiplex PCR, the repertoire was profiled, and TCRdb retains in-frame clones only, with some absent. The sample has 200,000 to 300,000 clones; roughly 82% are singletons. Input material: peripheral blood. The receptor source for this set is a man aged 40-49 years who had recovered from COVID-19.

The chain couples TRBV15 to TRBJ2-1; 12 nucleotides line up with TRBD2. There are 16 residues in the CDR3. Germline values: CDR1 LNHNV, CDR2 YYDKDF (reference sequence). J lost 3 bases, V lost 1 base, and 1 base had no gene match. The CDR3 region is CATSRGLAGDYNEQFF. The CDR3 bases are TGTGCCACCAGCAGAGGACTAGCGGGAGACTACAATGAGCAGTTCTTC. The entire variable domain, with the rest obtained from reference TRBV15 and TRBJ2-1, is as follows: DAMVIQNPRYQVTQFGKPVTLSCSQTLNHNVMYWYQQKSSQAPKLLFHYYDKDFNNEADTPDNFQSRRPNTSFCFLDIRSPGLGDTAMYLCATSRGLAGDYNEQFFGPGTRLTVL.

This chain links TRBV11-3 with TRBJ2-7; 13 nucleotides match TRBD2. Losses at the gene ends were 5 bases for V and 3 bases for J; bases not matched to a gene: 13. This CDR3 comprises 18 residues. Germline V gives CDR1 SGHNT, CDR2 YENEEA. The CDR3 sequence is CASSDRTSGSSGYYEQYF. Written as DNA, the CDR3 is TGTGCCAGCAGCGACCGGACTAGCGGGAGCTCGGGCTACTACGAGCAGTACTTC.

This chain connects TRBV10-2 to TRBJ2-5, with 8 positions matching TRBD2. V lost 9 bases to trimming and J lost 3 bases; unmatched junction nucleotides: 12. This CDR3 spans 15 amino acids. Germline V gene data show CDR1 as WSHSY and CDR2 as SAAADI. CDR3 residues: CASRRGLAGEETQYF. The CDR3 nucleotides read TGCGCCAGTAGACGAGGACTAGCAGGAGAAGAGACCCAGTACTTC.

V is TRBV7-2 and J is TRBJ1-1; D ambiguous. The CDR3 has 16 residues. V was shortened by 0 bases and J by 2 bases, with 13 bases between the two germline ends. Looked up from germline, CDR1 is SGHTA and CDR2 is FQGNSA. The CDR3 sequence: CASSLAASPGNTEAFF. CDR3 nucleotide sequence: TGTGCCAGCAGCTTAGCAGCCTCCCCCGGTAACACTGAAGCTTTCTTT. The variable domain in full, completed from reference TRBV7-2 and TRBJ1-1, reads GAGVSQSPSNKVTEKGKDVELRCDPISGHTALYWYRQSLGQGLEFLIYFQGNSAPDKSGLPSDRFSAERTGGSVSTLTIQRTQQEDSAVYLCASSLAASPGNTEAFFGQGTRLTVV.

As concerns this clone: Other DNA sequences from this sample encode an identical CDR3 as well. The J gene is TRBJ2-7, the V gene TRBV11-2, with 8 positions matching TRBD2. The length of the CDR3 is 15 residues. Germline V gene data show CDR1 as SGHAT and CDR2 as FQNNGV. V lost 5 bases, J lost 1 base, and 7 bases stayed unmatched. The CDR3 coding sequence is TGTGCCAGCAGCCCCGGGACTAGGGGATCCTACGAGCAGTACTTC. It codes for CASSPGTRGSYEQYF. Filled out from reference TRBV11-2 and TRBJ2-7, the complete variable domain reads EAGVAQSPRYKIIEKRQSVAFWCNPISGHATLYWYQQILGQGPKLLIQFQNNGVVDDSQLPKDRFSAERLKGVDSTLKIQPAKLEDSAVYLCASSPGTRGSYEQYFGPGTRLTVT.

This clone was picked up a small number of times. This sequence joins TRBV10-3 and TRBJ2-3; 11 positions agree with TRBD2. This CDR3 has 15 amino acids. Per germline, CDR1 ENHRY and CDR2 SYGVKD. Unmatched junction bases numbered 5, after V lost 6 bases and J lost 3 bases. CDR3 loop: CAIRGSGRGTDTQYF. The CDR3 DNA reads TGTGCCATCAGGGGTAGCGGGAGGGGAACAGATACGCAGTATTTT.

V gene TRBV30 combines with J gene TRBJ1-6, with TRBD1 as a possible D gene (6 bases). The CDR3 extends over 14 amino acids. V gave up 4 bases and J gave up 2 bases, with 9 bases separating them. CDR1 GTSNPN and CDR2 SVGIG come from the germline V gene (reference sequence). The CDR3 sequence: CAWKDSPYNSPLHF. CDR3 nucleotide sequence: TGTGCCTGGAAGGACAGCCCCTATAATTCACCCCTCCACTTT.

CDR3 DNA sequence: TGTGCCAGCCTCGATTCGTGGGGGGGCTATGGCTACACCTTC. This encodes CASLDSWGGYGYTF. The chain links TRBV19 to TRBJ1-2, with D possibly matching TRBD1 (5 bases). Germline CDR1 and CDR2: LNHDA and SQIVND (reference sequence). The CDR3 consists of 14 residues. V dropped 9 bases and J dropped 4 bases, with 18 bases sitting between them.

CDR3 sequence reads: CASSLRLAGGPYNEQFF. The CDR3 bases are TGCGCCAGCAGCTTGCGACTAGCGGGAGGACCCTACAATGAGCAGTTCTTC. This chain connects TRBV5-1 to TRBJ2-1; 13 positions agree with TRBD2. Germline V lookup: CDR1 SGHRS, CDR2 YFSETQ. The CDR3 totals 17 residues. With 1 base clipped from V and 2 bases from J, the junction kept 3 bases outside the gene matches.

Here the CDR3 reads CASSLDLGTSVTGELFF. CDR3 nucleotide sequence: TGCGCCAGCAGCTTGGACTTGGGGACTAGCGTCACCGGGGAGCTGTTTTTT. This chain uses TRBV5-1 with TRBJ2-2; TRBD2 agrees at 10 bases. V was pared by 0 bases and J by 4 bases, with 6 bases of the junction left unmatched. Germline V gene lookup returns CDR1 SGHRS and CDR2 YFSETQ. This CDR3 is built from 17 residues.

The gene calls are TRBV5-1 and TRBJ2-1; 7 bases fit TRBD1. The CDR3 extends over 15 amino acids. Looked up from germline, CDR1 is SGHRS and CDR2 is YFSETQ. Trimming removed 0 bases from V and 8 bases from J; junction bases left unmatched: 8. The CDR3: CASSLGNDRVHEQFF. The CDR3 region has the DNA TGCGCCAGCAGCTTGGGGAACGACAGGGTGCATGAGCAGTTCTTC.

The V call is TRBV11-2, the J call TRBJ2-3; 10 positions agree with TRBD2. There are 16 residues in the CDR3. Germline-derived CDR1 and CDR2 are SGHAT and FQNNGV. V lost 5 bases, J lost 4 bases, and 9 bases stayed unmatched. In DNA, the CDR3 is TGTGCCAGCAGCCAGGAGCGGGAGGGCCTGCCAGATACGCAGTATTTT. Protein sequence: CASSQEREGLPDTQYF.

This chain uses TRBV10-3 with TRBJ2-3, with no clear D. Germline-derived CDR1 and CDR2 are ENHRY and SYGVKD. The CDR3 contains 14 residues. Trimming removed 5 bases at V and 1 base at J, with 10 bases between. The CDR3 coding sequence is TGTGCCATCAGTTTTGACGAGGGCACAGATACGCAGTATTTT. Translation gives CAISFDEGTDTQYF.

This clone was seen once. V gene TRBV5-4 combines with J gene TRBJ1-2, with D possibly being TRBD1 (6 bases). V dropped 4 bases and J dropped 8 bases, with 21 bases sitting between them. CDR3 length equals 15 residues. Germline CDR1 reads SGHNT; CDR2 reads YYREEE (reference sequence). The CDR3 is CASSAPTGAAAGYTF. CDR3 coding DNA: TGTGCCAGCAGCGCACCGACAGGCGCCGCTGCCGGCTACACCTTC.

The rearrangement joins TRBV10-3 to TRBJ1-1; 7 bases map to TRBD1. V gave up 8 bases and J gave up 7 bases; unmatched junction bases: 7. In germline, CDR1 is ENHRY, CDR2 SYGVKD. The CDR3 covers 12 residues. The CDR3, as DNA: TGTGCCATCGCGGAAGGGGACAGTGAAGCTTTCTTT. Translating gives CAIAEGDSEAFF.

The rearrangement uses TRBV5-4 and TRBJ2-1; 16 bases line up with TRBD2. Trimming removed 4 bases from V and 7 bases from J; junction bases left unmatched: 11. The CDR3 consists of 18 residues. Germline loops: CDR1 SGHNT, CDR2 YYREEE (reference sequence). CDR3: CASSPGLAGGLGWNEQFF. The CDR3 nucleotides are TGTGCCAGCAGCCCGGGACTAGCGGGGGGGCTTGGGTGGAATGAGCAGTTCTTC.

This clone has only a few counts. The gene calls are TRBV7-9 and TRBJ1-1, with D unclear. Germline CDR1 is SEHNR and CDR2 is FQNEAQ (reference sequence). The V end was cut by 0 bases, the J end by 0 bases, with 8 bases between. The CDR3 has 15 residues. CDR3 nucleotides: TGTGCCAGCAGCTTAGCGACGGGTATGAACACTGAAGCTTTCTTT. Translated, it gives CASSLATGMNTEAFF.

A few counts support this clone. The chain employs TRBV3-1 (or the pseudogene TRBV3-2) and TRBJ2-1; D perhaps matches TRBD1 (6 bases). Trimming took off 4 bases at V and 3 bases at J, with 10 bases between the two ends. Germline V gene lookup returns CDR1 LGHDT and CDR2 YNNKEL (reference sequence). This CDR3 comprises 14 residues. CDR3 coding DNA: TGTGCCAGCAGCCTGTCCAGGGGCTACAATGAGCAGTTCTTC. It yields the protein CASSLSRGYNEQFF.

The chain is built from TRBV7-2 and TRBJ1-3; the D gene is possibly TRBD1 (5 bases). V was shortened by 5 bases and J by 0 bases, with 11 bases between the two germline ends. Germline V gives CDR1 SGHTA, CDR2 FQGNSA. The CDR3 spans 15 residues. For the CDR3, the DNA is TGTGCCAGCAGCCTTGACGGACACTCTGGAAACACCATATATTTT. Protein: CASSLDGHSGNTIYF. The whole variable domain, remainder taken from reference TRBV7-2 and TRBJ1-3, is GAGVSQSPSNKVTEKGKDVELRCDPISGHTALYWYRQSLGQGLEFLIYFQGNSAPDKSGLPSDRFSAERTGGSVSTLTIQRTQQEDSAVYLCASSLDGHSGNTIYFGEGSWLTVV.

As DNA, the CDR3 is TGTGCCAGCAGTCCAGGGACAGGGAGCTACGAGCAGTACTTC. It is translated as CASSPGTGSYEQYF. This chain connects TRBV2 to TRBJ2-7; TRBD1 aligns across 9 bases. Looked up from germline, CDR1 is SNHLY and CDR2 is FYNNEI. CDR3 size: 14 residues. The V and J ends lost 5 bases and 3 bases, in that order; junction bases with no gene match: 5.

The chain combines TRBV4-3 with TRBJ2-1; 10 positions match TRBD2. V was pared by 4 bases and J by 2 bases, with 2 bases of the junction left unmatched. Germline values: CDR1 LGHNA, CDR2 YSLEER. The CDR3 contains 15 residues. The CDR3 spells CASSLGLAAYNEQFF. CDR3 bases: TGCGCCAGCAGCCTCGGACTAGCGGCCTACAATGAGCAGTTCTTC.

The rearrangement uses TRBV11-2 and TRBJ1-6, with TRBD1 identical over 7 bases. Germline V CDR1 and CDR2: SGHAT, FQNNGV. CDR3 length: 15 residues. V lost 3 bases, J lost 7 bases, and 6 bases stayed unmatched. The chain's CDR3 is CASSLQGDRNSPLHF. DNA of the CDR3: TGTGCCAGCAGCTTGCAGGGGGATCGGAATTCACCCCTCCACTTT.

The chain couples TRBV11-2 to TRBJ2-3, with 10 positions matching TRBD2. This CDR3 spans 16 amino acids. Per germline, CDR1 SGHAT and CDR2 FQNNGV. With 6 bases clipped from V and 2 bases from J, the junction kept 8 bases outside the gene matches. The CDR3 coding sequence is TGTGCCAGCAGTGACGTAGCGGGGGGTTTCACAGATACGCAGTATTTT. It yields the protein CASSDVAGGFTDTQYF.

The V gene is TRBV30, the J gene TRBJ1-4; TRBD1 aligns across 7 bases. Germline assignment: CDR1 GTSNPN and CDR2 SVGIG (reference sequence). With 0 bases clipped from V and 8 bases from J, the junction kept 12 bases outside the gene matches. The CDR3 sequence is 16 residues long. This CDR3 is CAWSVKHTGVSEKLFF. The CDR3 DNA follows: TGTGCCTGGAGTGTAAAGCATACAGGGGTGAGCGAAAAACTGTTTTTT.

The chain joins TRBV6-5 to TRBJ1-3, with TRBD1 matching over 7 bases. V trimming: 6 bases; J trimming: 2 bases; junction bases outside the gene matches: 4. Germline-derived CDR1 and CDR2 are MNHEY and SVGAGI. The CDR3 length is 14 residues. The CDR3, as DNA: TGTGCCAGCAGGACACAGGGGACTGGAAACACCATATATTTT. Its translation: CASRTQGTGNTIYF.